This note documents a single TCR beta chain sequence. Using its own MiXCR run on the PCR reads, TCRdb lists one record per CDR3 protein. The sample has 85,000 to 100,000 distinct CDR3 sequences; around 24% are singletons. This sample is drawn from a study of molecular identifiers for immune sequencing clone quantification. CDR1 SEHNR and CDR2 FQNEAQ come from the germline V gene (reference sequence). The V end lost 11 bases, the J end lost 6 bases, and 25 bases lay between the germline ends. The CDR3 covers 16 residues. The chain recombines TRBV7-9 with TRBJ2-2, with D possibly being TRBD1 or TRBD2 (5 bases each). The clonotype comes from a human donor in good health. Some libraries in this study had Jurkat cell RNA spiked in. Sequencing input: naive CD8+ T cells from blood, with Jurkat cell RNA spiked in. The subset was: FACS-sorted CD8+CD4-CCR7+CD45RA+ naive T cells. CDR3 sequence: CARRPGARLAPGELFF. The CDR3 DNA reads TGTGCCCGCCGCCCCGGGGCCCGGCTTGCCCCCGGGGAGCTGTTTTTT.